The T cell receptor beta chain under discussion was sequenced for a study of T cell repertoires in cytomegalovirus infection. The CDR3 length is 12 residues. Per the germline V gene, CDR1 is MDHEN and CDR2 is SYDVKM. Trimming shortened V by 4 bases and J by 6 bases, and 10 bases separated the two germline ends. One entry per CDR3 protein, called by TCRdb with MiXCR from the reads. The sample lists under 850,000 distinct CDR3 sequences, approximately 40% occurring once. This chain joins TRBV28 and TRBJ2-7; no firm D call. The TCR comes from a human donor in good health (CMV status not recorded). Some clones in this sample may be carry-over from other donors' samples. The sample taken for sequencing was PBMCs. CDR3 sequence: CASSYPSLEQYF. DNA of the CDR3: TGTGCCAGCAGTTATCCCAGCCTCGAGCAGTACTTC.